These T cell receptor beta chains were read from a single sample in a study of OX40 agonist ivuxolimab in advanced cancers. The repertoire was sequenced with immunoSEQ multiplex PCR; TCRdb's copy has only in-frame clones and lacks some. The repertoire includes about 48,000 clones, 82% of them detected once, and approximately 1.8% sits in the top ten. Specimen: CD4+ or CD8+ T cells sorted from blood, collected in a trial of the OX40 agonist ivuxolimab. These receptor sequences come from an adult with an advanced solid tumor such as melanoma, head and neck, liver or kidney cancer. The CDR3 runs from the conserved cysteine through the conserved F or W. A D gene is named only where the DNA matches it firmly. Size is omitted from some rows. Given values are once, few, many or a class for expanded clones.

CDR3aa	CDR3nt	v_gene	j_gene	d_gene	len	abundance
CASSYSRGSTDTQYF	TGTGCCAGCAGTTACTCGAGAGGAAGCACAGATACGCAGTATTTT	TRBV6-5	TRBJ2-3	-	15	-
CASSAGTDNSPLHF	TGCGCCAGCAGTGCGGGGACGGACAATTCACCCCTCCACTTT	TRBV10-1	TRBJ1-6	-	14	-
CASSLIGFEQFF	TGCGCCAGCAGCTTAATAGGGTTTGAGCAGTTCTTC	TRBV5-1	TRBJ2-1	-	12	-
CASSYEYEKLFF	TGTGCCAGCAGCTATGAGTATGAAAAACTGTTTTTT	TRBV7-9	TRBJ1-4	-	12	-
CASSKVAGGNRSYEQYF	-	TRBV21-1	TRBJ2-7	-	17	-
CASSRSGVPYNEQFF	TGTGCCAGCAGCAGAAGCGGGGTTCCCTACAATGAGCAGTTCTTC	TRBV27	TRBJ2-1	TRBD2	15	-
CASTWDPGRGEQFF	TGTGCCAGCACGTGGGACCCGGGAAGAGGTGAGCAGTTCTTC	TRBV6-1	TRBJ2-1	-	14	few
CASSISRYGANVLTF	TGTGCCAGTAGTATATCAAGGTACGGGGCCAACGTCCTGACTTTC	TRBV19	TRBJ2-6	-	15	-
CASSSGRSGWNTEAFF	TGTGCCAGCAGCTCGGGGAGGTCTGGGTGGAACACTGAAGCTTTCTTT	TRBV5-4	TRBJ1-1	-	16	-
CASSPSSTGGQPQHF	TGCGCCAGCAGCCCTTCCTCCACAGGCGGTCAGCCCCAGCATTTT	TRBV4-1	TRBJ1-5	-	15	-
CSVVRQGINGYTF	TGCAGCGTTGTTAGGCAGGGGATCAATGGCTACACCTTC	TRBV29-1	TRBJ1-2	-	13	-
CASSLKTGNEQFF	TGTGCCAGCAGCTTGAAAACGGGCAATGAGCAGTTCTTC	TRBV5-4	TRBJ2-1	-	13	-
CSVERGPNNEQFF	TGCAGCGTTGAACGGGGGCCCAACAATGAGCAGTTCTTC	TRBV29-1	TRBJ2-1	-	13	-
CAISKTSGPNEQFF	TGTGCCATCAGCAAGACTAGCGGGCCAAATGAGCAGTTCTTC	TRBV10-3	TRBJ2-1	TRBD2	14	-
CASSVNRQWGNEKLFF	TGTGCCAGTAGTGTGAACCGACAGTGGGGAAATGAAAAACTGTTTTTT	TRBV19	TRBJ1-4	-	16	-
CASSLGAENTEAFF	TGTGCCAGCAGTTTAGGTGCGGAGAACACTGAGGCTTTCTTT	TRBV6-5	TRBJ1-1	-	14	-
CASSDGGGEVIQYF	TGTGCCAGCAGTGATGGTGGGGGGGAAGTCATTCAGTACTTC	TRBV2	TRBJ2-4	TRBD2	14	-
CASSHTEETQYF	TGTGCCAGCTCACACACGGAAGAGACCCAGTACTTC	TRBV18	TRBJ2-5	-	12	-
CASSSLAGGPGEQYF	TGCGCCAGCAGCTCTCTAGCGGGGGGGCCCGGGGAGCAGTACTTC	TRBV5-1	TRBJ2-7	TRBD2	15	-
CASSPGDYSNQPQHF	TGTGCCAGTAGTCCGGGGGATTATAGCAATCAGCCCCAGCATTTT	TRBV19	TRBJ1-5	-	15	-
CASSQDWNTGELFF	TGTGCCAGCAGCCAAGATTGGAACACCGGGGAGCTGTTTTTT	TRBV7-9	TRBJ2-2	-	14	-
CASSSLIFGRGAYEQYF	TGTGCCAGCAGCTCATTGATTTTTGGACGGGGGGCCTACGAGCAGTACTTC	TRBV5-5	TRBJ2-7	TRBD2	17	-
CASSQGGQGYTGELFF	TGTGCCAGCAGCCAAGGAGGTCAGGGATACACCGGGGAGCTGTTTTTT	TRBV14	TRBJ2-2	-	16	-
CASSHPASGRYGTEAFF	TGTGCCAGCAGCCACCCTGCGTCAGGGCGGTATGGCACTGAAGCTTTCTTT	TRBV14	TRBJ1-1	-	17	-
CASSESGSKDTQYF	TGTGCCAGCAGTGAATCAGGGAGCAAGGATACGCAGTATTTT	TRBV25-1	TRBJ2-3	-	14	-
CATSRDRFKVRTPGLVSNQPQHF	TGTGCCACCAGCAGAGATCGGTTTAAGGTTCGGACACCCGGGTTGGTGAGCAATCAGCCCCAGCATTTT	TRBV15	TRBJ1-5	-	23	-
CASSIGGGVESPLHF	TGTGCCAGTAGTATTGGAGGGGGCGTCGAATCACCCCTCCACTTT	TRBV19	TRBJ1-6	TRBD1	15	-
CASSSPTGGYTF	TGCGCCAGCAGTAGTCCGACTGGCGGCTACACCTTC	TRBV10-1	TRBJ1-2	-	12	-
CASSPDSGYTDTQYF	TGTGCCAGCAGCCCGGACTCTGGTTACACAGATACGCAGTATTTT	TRBV5-6	TRBJ2-3	-	15	-
CASTTLPGGSTDTQYF	TGTGCCAGCACCACCCTCCCAGGAGGGAGCACAGATACGCAGTATTTT	TRBV11-2	TRBJ2-3	-	16	-
CASSLRRLYTDTQYF	TGTGCCAGCAGTTTACGGCGACTATACACAGATACGCAGTATTTT	TRBV27	TRBJ2-3	-	15	-